Following are 24 T cell receptor beta chains from one sample sequenced in a study of T cells after yellow fever vaccination (dated by TCRdb to the late 2010s). Libraries were constructed by 5' RACE. TCRdb shows the sequencer as Illumina NovaSeq 6000. Clones were called with MiXCR by TCRdb after fastp trimmed the public reads at Q25, and only in-frame beta chains were retained. Rows with one shared CDR3 protein collapse into an entry with the most common genes and DNA. The sample contains about 310,000 distinct CDR3 sequences, approximately 3.9% of them found a single time. Around 20% of the sample comes from the top ten. The treatment or condition label of this sample denotes: live attenuated yellow fever vaccine strain. Sample: PBMCs, taken on the day of the yellow fever booster vaccination. Every receptor here comes from a man aged 18 to 30 who received the YFV17D yellow fever vaccine.

This clonotype has at least ten counts. The J gene is TRBJ2-3, the V gene TRBV11-2; tentative D call: TRBD2 (7 bases). The germline gives CDR1 SGHAT, CDR2 FQNNGV. Trimming shortened V by 5 bases and J by 5 bases, and 17 bases separated the two germline ends. CDR3 length: 15 amino acids. The chain's CDR3 is CASSPLRGAGDTQYF. CDR3 DNA sequence: TGTGCCAGCAGCCCACTCCGGGGGGCAGGAGATACGCAGTATTTT.

This sequence joins TRBV7-2 and TRBJ1-5, with 8 nucleotides matching TRBD1. Trimming removed 5 bases from V and 8 bases from J; junction bases left unmatched: 20. Germline V gene sequence: CDR1 SGHTA, CDR2 FQGNSA. The CDR3 sequence is 18 residues long. This CDR3 reads CASSPHKDRGASVEPQHF. The CDR3 bases are TGTGCCAGCAGCCCTCACAAAGACAGGGGCGCCTCAGTGGAGCCCCAGCATTTT.

The rearrangement uses TRBV4-3 and TRBJ2-3; 8 nucleotides line up with TRBD1. Germline values: CDR1 LGHNA, CDR2 YSLEER. The CDR3 is 16 amino acids. The V gene end was trimmed by 1 base and the J gene end by 5 bases; junction bases not matched to a gene: 8. The CDR3 coding sequence is TGCGCCAGCAGCCAAGGACAGGGGTTGCTGGGAGATACGCAGTATTTT. Amino acids: CASSQGQGLLGDTQYF.

This clonotype was picked up many times. The chain links TRBV5-1 to TRBJ2-1; D may be TRBD2 (5 bases). Germline CDR1 and CDR2: SGHRS and YFSETQ. CDR3 length: 13 residues. The ends were cut back, 3 bases at V and 7 bases at J, with 11 bases in the middle. CDR3 bases: TGCGCCAGCAGCTATCGGACTGAAAATGAGCAGTTCTTC. Amino acid sequence: CASSYRTENEQFF.

There are a few counts of this clonotype. V is TRBV30 and J is TRBJ2-1; unclear D gene. Between the trimmed V and J ends, which lost 2 bases and 8 bases, there was a span of 7 bases. Per germline, CDR1 GTSNPN and CDR2 SVGIG (reference sequence). The CDR3 consists of 11 residues. DNA for the CDR3: TGTGCCTGGAGTTGGGTTGATGAGCAGTTCTTC. Amino acid sequence: CAWSWVDEQFF.

Ten or more counts support this clonotype. V gene TRBV20-1 combines with J gene TRBJ2-5, with D possibly matching TRBD2 (5 bases). From germline, CDR1 is DFQATT and CDR2 SNEGSKA (reference sequence). The V and J ends lost 0 bases and 5 bases respectively, with 19 bases between them. This CDR3 has 16 residues. CDR3 amino acids: CSARDGRALGGETQYF. CDR3 nucleotides: TGCAGTGCTAGAGACGGGCGGGCTTTAGGTGGCGAGACCCAGTACTTC.

The CDR3 DNA reads as TGTGCCAGCAGTTTCAGGGTCTGGACAGATACGCAGTATTTT. Amino acids: CASSFRVWTDTQYF. The chain carries TRBV27 and TRBJ2-3; tentative D call: TRBD1 (5 bases). Trimming cost V 3 bases and J 3 bases, with 10 bases left between them. CDR3 length: 14 residues. The germline V gene encodes CDR1 MNHEY and CDR2 SMNVEV (reference sequence).

This clonotype came up many times. The chain combines TRBV28 with TRBJ2-1; TRBD1 might be the D (5 bases). The CDR3 runs to 14 residues. V gave up 5 bases and J gave up 3 bases, with 11 bases separating them. Germline CDR1 and CDR2: MDHEN and SYDVKM. For the CDR3, the DNA is TGTGCCAGCAGTCCTTTGACAGTCTACAATGAGCAGTTCTTC. The encoded protein is CASSPLTVYNEQFF.

This clonotype was seen a handful of times. The chain links TRBV5-4 to TRBJ2-7; a weak D match, TRBD2 (6 bases). Per the germline V gene, CDR1 is SGHNT and CDR2 is YYREEE (reference sequence). This CDR3 has 12 amino acids. V was pared by 0 bases and J by 6 bases, with 7 bases between. The CDR3: CASSLAGGEQYF. The CDR3 bases are TGTGCCAGCAGCTTGGCCGGGGGCGAGCAGTACTTC.

This clonotype was counted a few times. The chain recombines TRBV11-2 with TRBJ1-1; perhaps TRBD1 as D (6 bases). The germline V gene has CDR1 SGHAT and CDR2 FQNNGV. The CDR3 is 15 amino acids. The V gene lost 5 bases and the J gene lost 6 bases, with 19 bases spanning the gap. The CDR3 DNA sequence: TGTGCCAGCAGCCCACGGGGGGGCTTTTACGCTGAAGCTTTCTTT. Translating it yields CASSPRGGFYAEAFF.

The chain couples TRBV12-3 or TRBV12-4 to TRBJ1-2, with 8 bases identical to TRBD1. The CDR3 extends over 17 amino acids. Trimming at V came to 8 bases and at J to 0 bases, leaving 14 bases not matched to a gene. The CDR3 spells CASQGWGQGATNYGYTF. The DNA for the CDR3 is TGTGCCAGCCAAGGGTGGGGCCAGGGGGCGACTAACTATGGCTACACCTTC.

This clonotype was seen a few times. The V and J genes are TRBV20-1 and TRBJ1-1, with TRBD1 identical over 7 bases. Germline V gene lookup returns CDR1 DFQATT and CDR2 SNEGSKA (reference sequence). The CDR3 totals 14 residues. V was clipped by 3 bases and J by 3 bases; unmatched bases: 7. CDR3 nucleotide sequence: TGCAGTGCTAGGCCCAGGGGGGTGGACACTGAAGCTTTCTTT. Protein sequence: CSARPRGVDTEAFF.

This clonotype was found many times. CDR3 nucleotides: TGTGCCAGCAGCACCCCGGTGATCCGGGGGGGCGCAAATACGCAGTATTTT. As protein: CASSTPVIRGGANTQYF. The V call is TRBV7-8, the J call TRBJ2-3; 8 bases fit TRBD2. Germline V CDR1 and CDR2: SGHVS, FQNEAQ. V lost 5 bases to trimming and J lost 7 bases; unmatched junction nucleotides: 17. The CDR3 is 17 residues long.

This clonotype was counted many times. The chain carries TRBV11-2 and TRBJ1-2, with TRBD1 matching over 8 bases. Germline V gives CDR1 SGHAT, CDR2 FQNNGV. V lost 1 base to trimming and J lost 4 bases; unmatched junction nucleotides: 8. The CDR3 is 16 residues long. In DNA, the CDR3 is TGTGCCAGCAGCTTAGTATCACAGGGGGGGAGCTATGGCTACACCTTC. This encodes CASSLVSQGGSYGYTF.

This clonotype was seen more than once but under ten times. This chain links TRBV5-1 with TRBJ2-1, with TRBD2 matching over 7 bases. This CDR3 comprises 15 residues. Looked up from germline, CDR1 is SGHRS and CDR2 is YFSETQ. J lost 6 bases, V lost 0 bases, and 6 bases had no gene match. The DNA of the CDR3 is TGCGCCAGCAGCTTGGTTCTGGGGGGGTCCAATGAGCAGTTCTTC. It codes for CASSLVLGGSNEQFF.

This clonotype has just one count. The V gene is TRBV6-5, the J gene TRBJ1-2; D ambiguous. Germline V gives CDR1 MNHEY, CDR2 SVGAGI. V lost 0 bases, J lost 4 bases, and 12 bases lay in between. This CDR3 has 15 amino acids. CDR3 in amino acids: CASSYSRAFSYGYTF. The CDR3 DNA follows: TGTGCCAGCAGTTACTCAAGAGCGTTTAGCTATGGCTACACCTTC.

This clonotype has ten or more counts. The chain couples TRBV5-4 to TRBJ2-3, with D perhaps TRBD1 or TRBD2 (7 bases each). This CDR3 has 15 amino acids. V lost 5 bases and J 5 bases, leaving 18 bases between the germline ends. Germline lookup yields CDR1 SGHNT and CDR2 YYREEE (reference sequence). This CDR3 reads CASRQGGTPRDTQYF. CDR3 nucleotide sequence: TGTGCCAGCAGGCAGGGGGGGACGCCAAGAGATACGCAGTATTTT.

Many counts were recorded for this clonotype. The J gene is TRBJ1-1, the V gene TRBV16; the match to TRBD1 covers 9 bases. The CDR3 consists of 15 residues. After removal of 2 bases from V and 5 bases from J, the junction contained 6 bases not matched to a gene. CDR1 and CDR2 (germline): KGHSY, FQNENV. Written as DNA, the CDR3 is TGTGCCAGCAGCCAAGAGACAGGGGGATATACTGAAGCTTTCTTT. Its translation: CASSQETGGYTEAFF.

The sample holds many counts of this clonotype. The chain is built from TRBV5-1 and TRBJ2-3; 8 nucleotides align to TRBD2. Looked up from germline, CDR1 is SGHRS and CDR2 is YFSETQ. This CDR3 contains 14 residues. V gave up 6 bases and J gave up 2 bases; unmatched junction bases: 5. The CDR3 loop reads CASNIAGPTDTQYF. CDR3 bases: TGCGCCAGCAATATAGCGGGGCCCACAGATACGCAGTATTTT.

This clonotype was counted at least ten times. The J gene is TRBJ2-1, the V gene TRBV21-1; the table's D gene call, TRBD1, was not cross checked with the DNA. TRBV21-1 is a pseudogene. The CDR3 is 16 amino acids. Here the CDR3 reads CASSKAHSPGWNEQFF. In DNA form, the CDR3 reads TGTGCCAGCAGCAAAGCCCATTCGCCGGGCTGGAATGAGCAGTTCTTC.

This clonotype was observed a handful of times. The gene calls are TRBV20-1 and TRBJ1-2; tentatively, D is TRBD1 (6 bases). V was trimmed by 4 bases and J by 4 bases, leaving 10 bases between them. The CDR3 loop spans 12 amino acids. Germline lookup yields CDR1 DFQATT and CDR2 SNEGSKA (reference sequence). CDR3 nucleotide sequence: TGCAGTGCTACCGGGGGCTCCTATGGCTACACCTTC. The encoded protein is CSATGGSYGYTF.

This clonotype showed up just a few times. The gene calls are TRBV20-1 and TRBJ2-1, with 7 bases lining up with TRBD2. Germline CDR1 reads DFQATT; CDR2 reads SNEGSKA (reference sequence). V shed 6 bases and J 6 bases; nucleotides not matched to a gene: 14. CDR3 length: 15 amino acids. The DNA of the CDR3 is TGCAGTGCCCCAAGTGCGGGACTACCGACCAATGAGCAGTTCTTC. Its translation: CSAPSAGLPTNEQFF.

The rearrangement links TRBV20-1 to TRBJ1-3, with D unclear. The germline gives CDR1 DFQATT, CDR2 SNEGSKA (reference sequence). This CDR3 has 13 residues. The V end was cut by 6 bases, the J end by 4 bases, with 13 bases between. CDR3 bases: TGCAGTGCCGACTCGGTAGCAGGAAACACCATATATTTT. Translating it yields CSADSVAGNTIYF.

This rearrangement joins TRBV4-1 to TRBJ2-2, with D perhaps TRBD1 or TRBD2 (7 bases each). Trimming cost V 1 base and J 4 bases, with 13 bases left between them. The CDR3 is 16 residues long. CDR1 and CDR2 from the germline V gene are MGHRA and YSYEKL. CDR3 in amino acids: CASSQAPGGGTGELFF. The CDR3 region has the DNA TGCGCCAGCAGCCAAGCCCCAGGGGGGGGCACCGGGGAGCTGTTTTTT.